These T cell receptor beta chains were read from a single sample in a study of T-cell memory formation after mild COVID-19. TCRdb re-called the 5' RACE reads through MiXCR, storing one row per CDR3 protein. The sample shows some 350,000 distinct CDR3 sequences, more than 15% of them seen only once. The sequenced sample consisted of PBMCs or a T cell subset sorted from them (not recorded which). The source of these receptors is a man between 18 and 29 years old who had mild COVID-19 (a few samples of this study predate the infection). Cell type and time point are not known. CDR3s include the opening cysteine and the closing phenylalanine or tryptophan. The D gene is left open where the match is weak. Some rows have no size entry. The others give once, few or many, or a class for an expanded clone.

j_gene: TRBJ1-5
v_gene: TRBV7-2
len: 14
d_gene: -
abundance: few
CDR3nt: TGTGCCAGCAGCTTAGCGCTGGCTAATCAGCCCCAGCATTTT
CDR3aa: CASSLALANQPQHF

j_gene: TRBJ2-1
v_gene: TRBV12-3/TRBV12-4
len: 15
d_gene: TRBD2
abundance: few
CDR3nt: TGTGCCAGCAGTTTATCCGCTAGCGGGGGTCCTGAGCAGTTCTTC
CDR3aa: CASSLSASGGPEQFF

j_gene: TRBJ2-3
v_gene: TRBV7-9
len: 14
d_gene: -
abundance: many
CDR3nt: TGTGCCAGCAGCTTGCCGGAGGGGGGGGATACGCAGTATTTT
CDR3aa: CASSLPEGGDTQYF

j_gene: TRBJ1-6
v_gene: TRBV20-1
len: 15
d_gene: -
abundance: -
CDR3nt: TGCAGTGCTAGAGGTCGACAGGTGAATAATTCACCCCTCCACTTT
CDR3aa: CSARGRQVNNSPLHF

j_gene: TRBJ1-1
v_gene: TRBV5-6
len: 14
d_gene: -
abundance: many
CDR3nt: TGTGCCAGCAGCACAAGGGAGGTTGCAGCTGAAGCTTTCTTT
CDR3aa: CASSTREVAAEAFF

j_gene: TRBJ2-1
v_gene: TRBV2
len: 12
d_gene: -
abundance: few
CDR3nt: TGTGCCAGCAGCGGATACTACAATGAGCAGTTCTTC
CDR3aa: CASSGYYNEQFF

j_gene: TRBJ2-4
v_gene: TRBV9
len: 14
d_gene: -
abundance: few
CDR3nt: TGTGCCAGCAGCGTAGGTCCAGGGAGCAACATTCAGTACTTC
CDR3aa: CASSVGPGSNIQYF

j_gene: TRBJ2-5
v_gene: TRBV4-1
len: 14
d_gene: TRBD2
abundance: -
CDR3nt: TGCGCCAGCAGGCGGGAGGCGGGGGAGGAGACCCAGTACTTC
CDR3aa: CASRREAGEETQYF

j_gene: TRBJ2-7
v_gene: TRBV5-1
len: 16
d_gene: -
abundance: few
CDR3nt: TGCGCCAGCAGCCTCATTGGGGCAGCGCTGTCCTACGAGCAGTACTTC
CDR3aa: CASSLIGAALSYEQYF

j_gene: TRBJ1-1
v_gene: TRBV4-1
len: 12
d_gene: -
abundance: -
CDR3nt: TGCGCCAGCAGCCAAGTAGACCTATTACCTTTCTTT
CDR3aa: CASSQVDLLPFF

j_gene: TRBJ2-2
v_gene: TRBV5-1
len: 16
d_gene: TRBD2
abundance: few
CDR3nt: TGCGCCAGCAGCTCCGGGACTAGCGGAAACACCGGGGAGCTGTTTTTT
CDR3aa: CASSSGTSGNTGELFF

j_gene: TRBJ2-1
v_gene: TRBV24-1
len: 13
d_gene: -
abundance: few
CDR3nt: TGTGCCACCAGTGTCGAGGCGGCCAATGAGCAGTTCTTC
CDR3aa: CATSVEAANEQFF

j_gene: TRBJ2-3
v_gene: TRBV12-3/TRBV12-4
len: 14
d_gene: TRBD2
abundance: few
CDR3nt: TGTGCCAGCAGCTCGACTAGCGAAATAGATACGCAGTATTTT
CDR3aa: CASSSTSEIDTQYF

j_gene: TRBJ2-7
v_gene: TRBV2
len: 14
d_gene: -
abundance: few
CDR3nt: TGTGCCAGCAGTCGAGAACAGGACTACTACGAGCAGTACTTC
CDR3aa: CASSREQDYYEQYF

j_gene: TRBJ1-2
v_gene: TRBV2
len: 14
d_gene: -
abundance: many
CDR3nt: TGTGCCAGCAGTGAGGAACAGGGAGGCTATGGCTACACCTTC
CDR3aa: CASSEEQGGYGYTF

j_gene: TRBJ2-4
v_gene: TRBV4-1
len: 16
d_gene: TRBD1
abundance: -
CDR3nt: TGCGCCAGCAGCCCTGGGATCCTGGGACAGAAAAACATTCAGTACTTC
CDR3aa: CASSPGILGQKNIQYF

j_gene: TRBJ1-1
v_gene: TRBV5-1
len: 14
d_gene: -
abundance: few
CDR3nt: TGCGCCAGCAGCTTCGACGGATTGAACACTGAAGCTTTCTTT
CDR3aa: CASSFDGLNTEAFF

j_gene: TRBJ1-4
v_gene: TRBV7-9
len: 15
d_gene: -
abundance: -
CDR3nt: TGTGCCAGCAGCGCAAGGACAGATTTAATAGAAAAACTGTTTTTT
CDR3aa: CASSARTDLIEKLFF

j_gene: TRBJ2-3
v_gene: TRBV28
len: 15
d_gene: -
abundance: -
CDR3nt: TGTGCCAGCGCAACCCACGGGGTCCTCACAGATACGCAGTATTTT
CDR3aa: CASATHGVLTDTQYF

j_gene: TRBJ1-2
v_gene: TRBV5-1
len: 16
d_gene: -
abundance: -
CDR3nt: TGCGCCAGCAGCTTGGGCCTACAGGGTCGGCGGGGTGGCTACACCTTC
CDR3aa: CASSLGLQGRRGGYTF

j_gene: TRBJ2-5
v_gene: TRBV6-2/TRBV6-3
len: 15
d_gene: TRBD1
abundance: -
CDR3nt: TGTGCCAGCAGTCCTGGGACAGGGAACCGGGAGACCCAGTACTTC
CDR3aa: CASSPGTGNRETQYF

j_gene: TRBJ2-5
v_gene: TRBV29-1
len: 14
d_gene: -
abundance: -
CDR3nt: TGCAGCGTTGACGTGGGACCGCACGTTGAGACCCAGTACTTC
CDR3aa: CSVDVGPHVETQYF

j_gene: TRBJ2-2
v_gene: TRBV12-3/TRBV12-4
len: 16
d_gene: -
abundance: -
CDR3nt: TGTGCCAGCAGTTTTAAGGGACTTTCTCCGTCCGGGGAGCTGTTTTTT
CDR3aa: CASSFKGLSPSGELFF

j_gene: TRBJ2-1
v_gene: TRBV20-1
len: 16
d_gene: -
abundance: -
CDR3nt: TGCAGTGCTAGATTTCTGGAGGGGGGGGCCTACAATGAGCAGTTCTTC
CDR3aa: CSARFLEGGAYNEQFF

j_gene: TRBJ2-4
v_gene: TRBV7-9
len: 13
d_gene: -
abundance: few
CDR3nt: TGTGCCAGCAGCGCCACTACGGGGGACATTCAGTACTTC
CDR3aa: CASSATTGDIQYF

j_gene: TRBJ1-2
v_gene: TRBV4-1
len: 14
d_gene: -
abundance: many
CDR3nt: TGCGCCAGCAGCCAAGAGTGGGGGGAAGGTGGCTACACCTTC
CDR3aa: CASSQEWGEGGYTF

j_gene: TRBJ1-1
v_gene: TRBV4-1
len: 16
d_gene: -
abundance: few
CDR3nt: TGCGCCAGCAGCCAAGATGGGGCTGGGGGTAGGACTGAAGCTTTCTTT
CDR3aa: CASSQDGAGGRTEAFF

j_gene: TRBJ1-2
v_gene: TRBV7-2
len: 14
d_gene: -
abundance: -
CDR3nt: TGTGCCAGCAGCTTAGAGGCAGGGAACTATGGCTACACCTTC
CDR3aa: CASSLEAGNYGYTF

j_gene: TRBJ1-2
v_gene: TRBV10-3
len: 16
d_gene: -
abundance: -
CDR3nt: TGTGCCATCAGGGAGACTCAGGGGACCCTTTTCGGGGGCTACACCTTC
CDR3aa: CAIRETQGTLFGGYTF

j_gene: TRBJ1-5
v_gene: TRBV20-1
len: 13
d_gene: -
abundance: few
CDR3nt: TGCAGTGCTAGGGCAGGGACCCAATTACCCCAGCATTTT
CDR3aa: CSARAGTQLPQHF

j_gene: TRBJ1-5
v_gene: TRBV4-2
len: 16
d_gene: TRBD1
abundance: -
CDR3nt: TGTGCCAGCAGCCAAGAAGTACAGGGGGCGGATCAGCCCCAGCATTTT
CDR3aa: CASSQEVQGADQPQHF

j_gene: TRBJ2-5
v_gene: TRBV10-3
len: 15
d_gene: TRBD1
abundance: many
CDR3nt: TGTGCCATCAGTGACCCCAGGGGGCGCGGAGAGACCCAGTACTTC
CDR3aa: CAISDPRGRGETQYF

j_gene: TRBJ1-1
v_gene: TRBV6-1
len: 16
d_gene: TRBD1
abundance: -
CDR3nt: TGTGCCAGCAGGAATTCCGGGACAGGGGGCGCCTACGGGACTTTCTTT
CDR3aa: CASRNSGTGGAYGTFF

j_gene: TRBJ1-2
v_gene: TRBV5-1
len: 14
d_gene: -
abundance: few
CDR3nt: TGCGCCAGCAGTTGGGACAAGCCCCACTATGGCTACACCTTC
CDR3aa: CASSWDKPHYGYTF

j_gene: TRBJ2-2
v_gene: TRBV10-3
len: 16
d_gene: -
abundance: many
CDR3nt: TGTGCCATCAGTGAGTCGACCTTTGCTCGGACCGGGGAGCTGTTTTTT
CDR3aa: CAISESTFARTGELFF

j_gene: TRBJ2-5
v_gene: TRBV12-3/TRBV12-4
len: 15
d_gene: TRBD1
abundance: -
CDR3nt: TGTGCCAGCAGTTACTCCGGACAGGGCCAAGAGACCCAGTACTTC
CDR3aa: CASSYSGQGQETQYF

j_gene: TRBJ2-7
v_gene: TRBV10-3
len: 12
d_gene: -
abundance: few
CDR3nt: TGTGCCATCAGTGAGCCAGAGTACGAGCAGTACTTC
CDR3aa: CAISEPEYEQYF

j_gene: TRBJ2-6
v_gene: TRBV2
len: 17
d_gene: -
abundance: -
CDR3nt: TGTGCCAGGTCTAACGGGGCCGATAATATTGGGGCCAACGTCCTGACTTTC
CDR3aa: CARSNGADNIGANVLTF

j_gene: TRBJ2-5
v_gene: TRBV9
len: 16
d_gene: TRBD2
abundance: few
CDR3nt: TGTGCCAGCAGCGCCGGGACTAGCGGGGTTCAAGAGACCCAGTACTTC
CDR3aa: CASSAGTSGVQETQYF

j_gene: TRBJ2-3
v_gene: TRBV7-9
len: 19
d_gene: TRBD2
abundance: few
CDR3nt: TGTGCCAGCAGCGCCCCCGGGACTAGCGGGGGGAATAGCACAGATACGCAGTATTTT
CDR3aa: CASSAPGTSGGNSTDTQYF

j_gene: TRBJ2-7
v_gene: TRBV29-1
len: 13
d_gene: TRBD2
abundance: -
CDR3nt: TGCAGCGTTACCGGACTAGCGGGGCACGAGCAGTACTTC
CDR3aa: CSVTGLAGHEQYF

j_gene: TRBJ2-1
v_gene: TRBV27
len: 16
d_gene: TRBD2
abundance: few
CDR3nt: TGTGCCAGCAGTTTAAGGGGACTAGCGGGGAACAATGAGCAGTTCTTC
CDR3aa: CASSLRGLAGNNEQFF

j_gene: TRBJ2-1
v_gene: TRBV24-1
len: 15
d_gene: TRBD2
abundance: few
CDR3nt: TGTGCCACCAGTGATTTTACTAGCGGGGGAAATGAGCAGTTCTTC
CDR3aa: CATSDFTSGGNEQFF

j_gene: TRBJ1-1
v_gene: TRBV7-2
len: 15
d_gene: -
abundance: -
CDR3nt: TGTGCCAGCAGCTTAGGGGGTGGCAGGAACACTGAAGCTTTCTTT
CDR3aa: CASSLGGGRNTEAFF

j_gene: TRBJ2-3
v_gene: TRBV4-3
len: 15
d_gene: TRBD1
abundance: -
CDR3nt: TGCGCCAGCAGCCAAGCAGGGGGTCCCACAGATACGCAGTATTTT
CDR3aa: CASSQAGGPTDTQYF

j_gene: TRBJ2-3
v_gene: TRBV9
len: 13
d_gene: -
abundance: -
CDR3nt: TGTGCCAGCAGCGTATACGGGACAGATACGCAGTATTTT
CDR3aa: CASSVYGTDTQYF

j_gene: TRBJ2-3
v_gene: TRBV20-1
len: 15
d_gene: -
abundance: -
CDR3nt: TGCAGTGCTAAAGGCGAGGGCAAGAACACAGATACGCAGTATTTT
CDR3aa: CSAKGEGKNTDTQYF

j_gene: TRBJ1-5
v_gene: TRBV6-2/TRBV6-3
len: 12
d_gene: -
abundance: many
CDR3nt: TGTGCCAGCACGGATAGCAATCAGCCCCAGCATTTT
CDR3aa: CASTDSNQPQHF

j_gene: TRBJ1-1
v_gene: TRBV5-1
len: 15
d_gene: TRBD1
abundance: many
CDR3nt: TGCGCCAGCAGCTCCTCGGGACAGGATGGCACTGAAGCTTTCTTT
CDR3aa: CASSSSGQDGTEAFF

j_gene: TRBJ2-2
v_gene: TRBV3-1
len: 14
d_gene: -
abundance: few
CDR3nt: TGTGCCAGCAGCCGGACGCTAAACACCGGGGAGCTGTTTTTT
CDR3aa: CASSRTLNTGELFF

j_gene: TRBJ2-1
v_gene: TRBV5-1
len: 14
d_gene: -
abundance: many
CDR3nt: TGCGCCAGCAGCTTGGATGGCTCCTACAATGAGCAGTTCTTC
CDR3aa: CASSLDGSYNEQFF

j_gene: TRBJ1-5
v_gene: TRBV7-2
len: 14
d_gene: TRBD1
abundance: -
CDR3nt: TGTGCCAGCAGCTCCGGACAGGGCCAGGGGCCCCAGCATTTT
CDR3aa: CASSSGQGQGPQHF

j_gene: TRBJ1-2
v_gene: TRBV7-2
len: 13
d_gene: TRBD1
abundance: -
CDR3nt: TGTGCCAGCAGCTTAAGCCGGGACAGCACCTACACCTTC
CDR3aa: CASSLSRDSTYTF